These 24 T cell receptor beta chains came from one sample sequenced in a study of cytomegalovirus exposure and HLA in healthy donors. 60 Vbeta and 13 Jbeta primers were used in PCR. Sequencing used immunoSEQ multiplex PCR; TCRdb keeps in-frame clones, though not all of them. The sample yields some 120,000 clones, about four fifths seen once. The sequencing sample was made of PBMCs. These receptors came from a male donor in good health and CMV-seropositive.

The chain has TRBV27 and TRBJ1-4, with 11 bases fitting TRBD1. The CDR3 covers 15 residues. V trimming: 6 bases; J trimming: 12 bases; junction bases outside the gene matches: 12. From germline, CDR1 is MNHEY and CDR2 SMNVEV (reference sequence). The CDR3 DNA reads TGTGCCAGCAGCCCCCAGGGACAGGGGGGGTTAGAACTGTTTTTT. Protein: CASSPQGQGGLELFF.

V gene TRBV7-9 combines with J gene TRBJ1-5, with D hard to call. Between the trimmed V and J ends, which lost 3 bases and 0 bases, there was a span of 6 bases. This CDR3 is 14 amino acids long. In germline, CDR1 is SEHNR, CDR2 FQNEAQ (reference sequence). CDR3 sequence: CASSFTDSNQPQHF. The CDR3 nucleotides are TGTGCCAGCAGCTTTACAGATAGCAATCAGCCCCAGCATTTT.

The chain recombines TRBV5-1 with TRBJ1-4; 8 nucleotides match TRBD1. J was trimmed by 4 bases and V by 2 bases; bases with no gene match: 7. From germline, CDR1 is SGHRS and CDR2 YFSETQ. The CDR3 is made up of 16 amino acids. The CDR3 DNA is TGCGCCAGCAGCTTACACGGGACAGGCAGTAATGAAAAACTGTTTTTT. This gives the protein CASSLHGTGSNEKLFF.

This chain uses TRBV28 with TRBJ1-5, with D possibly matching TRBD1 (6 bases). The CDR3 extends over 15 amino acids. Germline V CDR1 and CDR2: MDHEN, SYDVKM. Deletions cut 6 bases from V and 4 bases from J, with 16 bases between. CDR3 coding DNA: TGTGCCAGCAGGGGGGACACCCTGAGGAATCAGCCCCAGCATTTT. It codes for CASRGDTLRNQPQHF.

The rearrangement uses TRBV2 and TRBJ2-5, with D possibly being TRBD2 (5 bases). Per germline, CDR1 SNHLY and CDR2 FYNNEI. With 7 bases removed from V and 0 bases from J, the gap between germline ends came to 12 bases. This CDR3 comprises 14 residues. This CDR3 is CASTGEAYQETQYF. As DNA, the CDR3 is TGTGCCAGCACCGGGGAAGCGTACCAAGAGACCCAGTACTTC.

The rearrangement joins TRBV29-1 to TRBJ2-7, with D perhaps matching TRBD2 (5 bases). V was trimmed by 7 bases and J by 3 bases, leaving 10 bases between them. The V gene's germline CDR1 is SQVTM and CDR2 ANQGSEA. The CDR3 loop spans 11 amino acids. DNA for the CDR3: TGCAGCGGTCTCGGGGACTACGAGCAGTACTTC. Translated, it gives CSGLGDYEQYF.

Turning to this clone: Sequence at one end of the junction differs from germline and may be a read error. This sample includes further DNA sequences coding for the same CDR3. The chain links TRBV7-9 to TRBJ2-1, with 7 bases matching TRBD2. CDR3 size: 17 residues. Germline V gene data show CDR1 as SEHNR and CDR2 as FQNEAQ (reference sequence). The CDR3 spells CSSSPAGGVPLTNEQFF. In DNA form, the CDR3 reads TGTTCCAGCAGCCCTGCTGGGGGGGTGCCCCTGACCAATGAGCAGTTCTTC.

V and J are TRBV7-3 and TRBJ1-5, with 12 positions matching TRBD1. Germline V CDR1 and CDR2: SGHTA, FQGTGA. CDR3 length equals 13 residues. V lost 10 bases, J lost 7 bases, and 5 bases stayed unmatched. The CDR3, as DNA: TGTGCCACCGGGACAGGGGGCTTCCAGCCCCAGCATTTT. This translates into CATGTGGFQPQHF.

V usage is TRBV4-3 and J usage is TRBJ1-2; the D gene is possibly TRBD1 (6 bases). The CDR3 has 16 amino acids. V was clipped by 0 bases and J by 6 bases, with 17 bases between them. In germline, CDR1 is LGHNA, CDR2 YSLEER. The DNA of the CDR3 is TGCGCCAGCAGCCAAGATTTCAACAGGGCGGTTGATGGCTACACCTTC. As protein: CASSQDFNRAVDGYTF.

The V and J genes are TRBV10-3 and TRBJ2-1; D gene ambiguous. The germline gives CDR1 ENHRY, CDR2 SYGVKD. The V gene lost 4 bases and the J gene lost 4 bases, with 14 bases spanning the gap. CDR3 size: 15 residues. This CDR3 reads CAISVVADGYNEQFF. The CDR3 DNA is TGTGCCATCAGTGTTGTGGCGGATGGATACAATGAGCAGTTCTTC.

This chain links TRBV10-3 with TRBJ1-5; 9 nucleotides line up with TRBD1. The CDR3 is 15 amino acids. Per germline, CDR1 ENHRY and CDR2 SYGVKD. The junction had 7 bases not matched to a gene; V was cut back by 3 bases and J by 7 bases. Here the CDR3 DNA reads TGTGCCATCAGTGATTCGGGACAGGGAGGACAGCCCCAGCATTTT. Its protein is CAISDSGQGGQPQHF.

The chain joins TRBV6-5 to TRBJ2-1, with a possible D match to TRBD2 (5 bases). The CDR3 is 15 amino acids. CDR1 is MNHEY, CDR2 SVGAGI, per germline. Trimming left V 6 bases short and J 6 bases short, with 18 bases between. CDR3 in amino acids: CASSPAPGLPNEQFF. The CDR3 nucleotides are TGTGCCAGCAGCCCGGCGCCCGGACTTCCCAATGAGCAGTTCTTC.

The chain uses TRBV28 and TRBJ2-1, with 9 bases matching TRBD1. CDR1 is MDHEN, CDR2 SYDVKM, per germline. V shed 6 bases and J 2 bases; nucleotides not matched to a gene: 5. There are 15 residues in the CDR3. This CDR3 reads CASSTGTGPYNEQFF. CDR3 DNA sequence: TGTGCCAGCAGCACCGGGACAGGGCCCTACAATGAGCAGTTCTTC.

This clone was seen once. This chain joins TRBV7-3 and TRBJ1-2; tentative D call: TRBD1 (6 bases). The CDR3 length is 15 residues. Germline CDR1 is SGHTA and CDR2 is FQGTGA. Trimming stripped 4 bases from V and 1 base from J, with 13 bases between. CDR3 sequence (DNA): TGTGCCAGCAGCTCCCGGGCAGGGGATAACTATGGCTACACCTTC. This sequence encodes CASSSRAGDNYGYTF.

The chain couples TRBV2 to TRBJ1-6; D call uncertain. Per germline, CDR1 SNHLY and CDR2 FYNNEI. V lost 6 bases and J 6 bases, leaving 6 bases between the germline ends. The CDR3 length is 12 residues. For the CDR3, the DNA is TGTGCCAGCAGGGCCCTTAATTCACCCCTCCACTTT. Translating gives CASRALNSPLHF.

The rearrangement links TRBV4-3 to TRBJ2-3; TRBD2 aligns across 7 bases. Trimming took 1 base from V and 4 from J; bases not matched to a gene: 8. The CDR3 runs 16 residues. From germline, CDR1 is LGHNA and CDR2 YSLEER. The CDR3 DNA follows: TGCGCCAGCAGCCAAGTGTTTGGGGGAGGGTCAGATACGCAGTATTTT. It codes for CASSQVFGGGSDTQYF.

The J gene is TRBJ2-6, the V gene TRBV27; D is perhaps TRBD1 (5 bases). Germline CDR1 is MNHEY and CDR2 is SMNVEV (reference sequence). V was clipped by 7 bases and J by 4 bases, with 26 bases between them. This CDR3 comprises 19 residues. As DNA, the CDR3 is TGTGCCAGCAAGTCGTGGTCGGCAGGGCCGAGGAGCGGGGCCAACGTCCTGACTTTC. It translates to CASKSWSAGPRSGANVLTF.

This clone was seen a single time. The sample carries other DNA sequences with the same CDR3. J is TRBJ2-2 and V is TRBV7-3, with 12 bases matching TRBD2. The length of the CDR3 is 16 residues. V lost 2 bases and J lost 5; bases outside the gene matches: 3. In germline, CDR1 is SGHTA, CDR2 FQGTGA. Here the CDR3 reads CASSLGLAGGTGELFF. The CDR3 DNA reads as TGTGCCAGCAGCTTAGGGCTAGCGGGAGGGACCGGGGAGCTGTTTTTT.

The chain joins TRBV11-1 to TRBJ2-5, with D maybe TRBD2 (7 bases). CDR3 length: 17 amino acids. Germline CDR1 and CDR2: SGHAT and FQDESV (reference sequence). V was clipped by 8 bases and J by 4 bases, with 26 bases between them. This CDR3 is CASSSLGVQRDTETQYF. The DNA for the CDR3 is TGTGCCAGCTCCTCGCTTGGGGTGCAGCGGGACACAGAGACCCAGTACTTC.

The CDR3 region has the DNA TGTGCCAGCAGCTTAGCTTTGGGACTGCCCCTTCAAGGGGAGCTGTTTTTT. This codes for CASSLALGLPLQGELFF. The rearrangement joins TRBV7-2 to TRBJ2-2; D possibly corresponds to TRBD2 (6 bases). Between the trimmed V and J ends, which lost 0 bases and 8 bases, there was a span of 19 bases. Germline V gene data show CDR1 as SGHTA and CDR2 as FQGNSA. The length of the CDR3 is 17 residues.

The CDR3 DNA reads TGTGCCAGCAGTGAACGGAGAGCGGGAGTTAAAGATACGCAGTATTTT. Translation: CASSERRAGVKDTQYF. The chain carries TRBV25-1 and TRBJ2-3, with 8 bases that match TRBD2. J lost 5 bases, V lost 2 bases, and 9 bases had no gene match. CDR3 length: 16 residues. Per the germline V gene, CDR1 is MGHDK and CDR2 is SYGVNS.

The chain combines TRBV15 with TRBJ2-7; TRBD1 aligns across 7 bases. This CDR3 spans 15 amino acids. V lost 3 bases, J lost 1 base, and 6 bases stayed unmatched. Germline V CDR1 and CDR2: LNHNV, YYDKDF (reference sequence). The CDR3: CATSSPRDRSYEQYF. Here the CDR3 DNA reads TGTGCCACCAGCAGCCCCCGGGACAGATCCTACGAGCAGTACTTC.

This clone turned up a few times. The CDR3 is CASRPGQGTPSYEQYF. DNA of the CDR3: TGTGCCAGTAGGCCGGGACAGGGGACCCCGTCCTACGAGCAGTACTTC. This chain connects TRBV19 to TRBJ2-7, with 10 bases lining up with TRBD1. Germline V lookup: CDR1 LNHDA, CDR2 SQIVND (reference sequence). This CDR3 has 16 residues. V shed 6 bases, J shed 1 base, and the junction held 9 bases outside the gene matches.

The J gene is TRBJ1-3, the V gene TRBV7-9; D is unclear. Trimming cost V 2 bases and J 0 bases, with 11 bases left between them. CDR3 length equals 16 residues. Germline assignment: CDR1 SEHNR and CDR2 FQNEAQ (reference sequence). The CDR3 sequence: CASSLYSHLSGNTIYF. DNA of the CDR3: TGTGCCAGCAGCTTATACAGCCACCTCTCTGGAAACACCATATATTTT.